These 30 T cell receptor beta chains came from one sample sequenced in a study of molecular identifiers for immune sequencing clone quantification. TCRdb processed the PCR reads anew with MiXCR; each CDR3 protein has one entry. The table shows about 500,000 distinct CDR3 sequences, with roughly 23% occurring only once. Sequences were obtained from naive CD8+ T cells from blood, with Jurkat cell RNA spiked in. Documented subset: FACS-sorted CD8+CD4-CCR7+CD45RA+ naive T cells. These receptors came from a human donor in good health. Some libraries in this study had Jurkat cell RNA spiked in.

This clonotype has only one observation. A read error may produce the germline difference seen at one junction end. The gene calls are TRBV7-9 and TRBJ2-4, with a possible D match to TRBD2 (6 bases). The CDR3 length is 16 residues. The germline V gene has CDR1 SEHNR and CDR2 FQNEAQ (reference sequence). CDR3 amino acids: CASSPPAGIAKDIQYF. CDR3 nucleotide sequence: TGTGCCAGCAGCCCCCCAGCGGGCATAGCCAAAGACATTCAGTACTTC.

This clonotype was seen many times. The chain is built from TRBV7-9 and TRBJ2-7, with D unresolved. Germline values: CDR1 SEHNR, CDR2 FQNEAQ (reference sequence). Trimming stripped 3 bases from V and 2 bases from J, with 8 bases between. The CDR3 is 13 amino acids. For the CDR3, the DNA is TGTGCCAGCAGCTTCCCAGGAGCCTACGAGCAGTACTTC. Translated, it gives CASSFPGAYEQYF.

The chain carries TRBV20-1 and TRBJ2-7; TRBD2 matches 10 bases. Germline V lookup: CDR1 DFQATT, CDR2 SNEGSKA (reference sequence). CDR3 size: 15 residues. The ends lost 1 base at V and 3 bases at J; junction bases unmatched: 6. The CDR3 reads CSARAGRTSGYEQYF. The CDR3 DNA reads as TGCAGTGCTAGAGCAGGAAGGACTAGCGGCTACGAGCAGTACTTC.

The chain couples TRBV19 to TRBJ2-3; D might be TRBD2 (5 bases). The V gene's germline CDR1 is LNHDA and CDR2 SQIVND (reference sequence). This CDR3 contains 16 residues. Trimming left V 3 bases short and J 3 bases short, with 16 bases between. DNA of the CDR3: TGTGCCAGTAGTATGAGGGCCGGCGGGCTGACAGATACGCAGTATTTT. Translated, it gives CASSMRAGGLTDTQYF.

This clonotype was observed at least ten times. The chain combines TRBV7-9 with TRBJ2-5, with 8 bases identical to TRBD2. V was pared by 3 bases and J by 1 base, with 7 bases of the junction left unmatched. The CDR3 has 16 amino acids. Germline V lookup: CDR1 SEHNR, CDR2 FQNEAQ (reference sequence). CDR3 bases: TGTGCCAGCAGCTTCCGAGAAGCGGGGGCCCAAGAGACCCAGTACTTC. Its translation: CASSFREAGAQETQYF. Looking up the rest from reference TRBV7-9 and TRBJ2-5 gives the full variable domain: DTGVSQNPRHKITKRGQNVTFRCDPISEHNRLYWYRQTLGQGPEFLTYFQNEAQLEKSRLLSDRFSAERPKGSFSTLEIQRTEQGDSAMYLCASSFREAGAQETQYFGPGTRLLVL.

V and J are TRBV6-2 or TRBV6-3 and TRBJ2-7; the match to TRBD2 covers 11 bases. The CDR3 has 13 residues. Looked up from germline, CDR1 is MNHEY and CDR2 is SVGEGT. V lost 8 bases, J lost 2 bases, and 2 bases stayed unmatched. DNA for the CDR3: TGTGCCAGCGGTAGCGGGAGGGCCTACGAGCAGTACTTC. It specifies CASGSGRAYEQYF.

This clonotype was counted many times. The genes are TRBV7-9 and TRBJ2-3; unclear D gene. CDR1 and CDR2 from the germline V gene are SEHNR and FQNEAQ (reference sequence). The CDR3 runs 15 residues. V was cut by 10 bases and J by 0 bases, with 17 bases left in between. The CDR3 region has the DNA TGTGCCATAGGAGTCATATCAATTAGCACAGATACGCAGTATTTT. Protein product: CAIGVISISTDTQYF.

This clonotype was detected many times. The rearrangement uses TRBV28 and TRBJ1-1, with D perhaps TRBD1 (6 bases). CDR3 size: 16 residues. Germline values: CDR1 MDHEN, CDR2 SYDVKM. V lost 7 bases to trimming and J lost 2 bases, with 20 bases between them. CDR3 residues: CASMRIRGHVNTEAFF. In DNA form, the CDR3 reads TGTGCCAGCATGAGGATCCGGGGACATGTTAACACTGAAGCTTTCTTT.

Remarks on this clonotype: This may be a read error, as it is one base from a much larger clone. This rearrangement joins TRBV29-1 to TRBJ2-1, with TRBD2 matching over 14 bases. Germline CDR1 is SQVTM and CDR2 is ANQGSEA. The CDR3 covers 14 residues. With V trimmed by 5 bases and J by 7 bases, 4 bases remained unmatched. The DNA for the CDR3 is TGCAGCGTTAGGACTAGCGGGGGGTTTAATGAGCAGTTCTTC. This codes for CSVRTSGGFNEQFF.

The V call is TRBV7-9, the J call TRBJ2-5; possibly TRBD2 for D (6 bases). Trimming left V 1 base short and J 2 bases short, with 14 bases between. This CDR3 has 16 amino acids. Germline CDR1 and CDR2: SEHNR and FQNEAQ (reference sequence). The CDR3 spells CASSLGGGDLQETQYF. The CDR3 DNA is TGTGCCAGCAGCTTAGGCGGCGGGGACTTACAAGAGACCCAGTACTTC.

For this clonotype: The junction does not match germline at one end; this may be a read error. The V gene is TRBV3-1, the J gene TRBJ2-5; no definite D call. Looked up from germline, CDR1 is LGHDT and CDR2 is YNNKEL (reference sequence). The CDR3 is made up of 14 amino acids. CDR3 nucleotide sequence: TGTGCCAGCAGCCAAGGGGCAGCTCAAGAGGCCCAGTACTTC. Protein product: CASSQGAAQEAQYF.

A remark on this clonotype: A much larger clonotype is one base distant, so this may be a read error. The chain employs TRBV7-9 and TRBJ2-7, with a tentative D call TRBD1 (7 bases). The CDR3 contains 12 residues. The V gene lost 6 bases and the J gene lost 7 bases, with 13 bases spanning the gap. Germline V gene data show CDR1 as SEHNR and CDR2 as FQNEAQ (reference sequence). CDR3 residues: CASSPQGREQYF. The CDR3 nucleotides read TGTGCCAGCAGTCCACAGGGGAGGGAGCAGTACTTC.

This clonotype was recorded at least ten times. The J gene is TRBJ2-5, the V gene TRBV19, with unresolved D. From germline, CDR1 is LNHDA and CDR2 SQIVND (reference sequence). This CDR3 has 14 amino acids. V was shortened by 6 bases and J by 4 bases, with 15 bases between the two germline ends. CDR3 region: CASSESAGSETQYF. CDR3 DNA sequence: TGTGCCAGTAGCGAATCCGCCGGGTCAGAGACCCAGTACTTC.

As concerns this clonotype: A much larger clone lies a single base off, so this may be a read error. The rearrangement uses TRBV29-1 and TRBJ1-3; D uncertain. Germline assignment: CDR1 SQVTM and CDR2 ANQGSEA. The V gene lost 4 bases and the J gene lost 0 bases, with 10 bases spanning the gap. CDR3 length equals 14 residues. The CDR3, as DNA: TGCAGCGTTGTAGGGCAGAACTCTGGAAACACCATATATTTT. This gives the protein CSVVGQNSGNTIYF.

V gene TRBV11-2 combines with J gene TRBJ2-1; TRBD2 agrees at 8 bases. Unmatched junction bases numbered 17, after V lost 5 bases and J lost 5 bases. CDR3 length: 18 amino acids. Germline CDR1 SGHAT, CDR2 FQNNGV. The CDR3 spells CASSPRGAAGLDNNEQFF. DNA of the CDR3: TGTGCCAGCAGCCCCCGGGGGGCCGCGGGACTAGACAACAATGAGCAGTTCTTC.

This clonotype was observed at least ten times. The chain recombines TRBV2 with TRBJ1-2, with D possibly matching TRBD1 (6 bases). V was shortened by 7 bases and J by 6 bases, with 21 bases between the two germline ends. The CDR3 runs 15 residues. Germline CDR1 SNHLY, CDR2 FYNNEI. Here the CDR3 reads CASKVGGASKNGYTF. DNA of the CDR3: TGTGCCAGCAAAGTGGGGGGGGCATCGAAGAATGGCTACACCTTC. The whole variable domain, filled in from reference TRBV2 and TRBJ1-2, reads EPEVTQTPSHQVTQMGQEVILRCVPISNHLYFYWYRQILGQKVEFLVSFYNNEISEKSEIFDDQFSVERPDGSNFTLKIRSTKLEDSAMYFCASKVGGASKNGYTFGSGTRLTVV.

This clonotype was seen many times. This chain links TRBV6-1 with TRBJ2-7, with D perhaps matching TRBD1 or TRBD2 (5 bases each). Germline V gene lookup returns CDR1 MNHNS and CDR2 SASEGT. With 5 bases removed from V and 5 bases from J, the gap between germline ends came to 13 bases. This CDR3 contains 13 residues. This CDR3 is CASSRDPADEQYF. Written as DNA, the CDR3 is TGTGCCAGCAGTCGGGACCCCGCGGACGAGCAGTACTTC.

This clonotype was found a few times. The chain combines TRBV5-4 with TRBJ2-7; TRBD2 matches 11 bases. With V trimmed by 4 bases and J by 5 bases, 8 bases remained unmatched. CDR1 and CDR2 (germline): SGHNT, YYREEE (reference sequence). The CDR3 length is 15 residues. CDR3 nucleotides: TGTGCCAGCAGCCTCGGCACTAGCGGGGGCGACGAGCAGTACTTC. Its protein is CASSLGTSGGDEQYF.

This clonotype has only a few counts. The junction differs from germline at one of its ends, possibly a read error. The gene calls are TRBV12-3 or TRBV12-4 and TRBJ2-2; D is tentatively TRBD1 or TRBD2 (6 bases each). The CDR3 spans 15 residues. CDR3 sequence (DNA): TGTGCCAGCAGTTTTTTTCCCGGGGGCACCGGGGTGCTGTTTTTT. Translated: CASSFFPGGTGVLFF.

Concerning this clonotype: Since a much larger clone is just one base distant, this may be a read error. The rearrangement links TRBV19 to TRBJ1-5; D is ambiguous. The germline V gene has CDR1 LNHDA and CDR2 SQIVND (reference sequence). Trimming cost V 11 bases and J 0 bases, with 14 bases left between them. The CDR3 is made up of 14 amino acids. In DNA, the CDR3 is TGTGCCGGTACCACAGTATATAGCAATCAGCCCCAGCATTTT. It specifies CAGTTVYSNQPQHF.

The rearrangement links TRBV7-9 to TRBJ1-2, with 7 bases matching TRBD1. The CDR3 sequence is 15 residues long. Losses at the gene ends were 5 bases for V and 3 bases for J; bases not matched to a gene: 9. The V gene's germline CDR1 is SEHNR and CDR2 FQNEAQ (reference sequence). CDR3 DNA: TGTGCCAGCAGCGGAAGGGGGCAGGCCGACTATGGCTACACCTTC. It encodes CASSGRGQADYGYTF.

Remarks on this clonotype: A clone one base away is much larger, so this may be a read error. The V call is TRBV5-5, the J call TRBJ1-5, with D tentatively TRBD1 (5 bases). This CDR3 has 16 amino acids. Germline V gene sequence: CDR1 SGHKS, CDR2 YYEKEE (reference sequence). The germline V and J ends were trimmed by 0 bases and 2 bases, with 12 bases remaining between them. The CDR3 here is CASSLEGARGNQPQHF. CDR3 coding DNA: TGTGCCAGCAGCTTGGAAGGGGCTCGGGGCAATCAGCCCCAGCATTTT.

This clonotype was counted between two and nine times. This rearrangement joins TRBV18 to TRBJ2-1; D is uncertain. Germline values: CDR1 KGHSH, CDR2 LQKENI. The CDR3 sequence is 15 residues long. V was trimmed by 5 bases and J by 2 bases, leaving 13 bases between them. The CDR3 sequence: CASSTPSDAYNEQFF. The CDR3 DNA follows: TGTGCCAGCTCAACCCCTTCCGACGCCTACAATGAGCAGTTCTTC.

The chain combines TRBV27 with TRBJ2-3, with TRBD2 matching 12 bases. The length of the CDR3 is 15 residues. Germline V gene lookup returns CDR1 MNHEY and CDR2 SMNVEV (reference sequence). V lost 7 bases and J lost 4; bases outside the gene matches: 6. CDR3 nucleotide sequence: TGTGCCAGCAACCTAGCGGGGGGGCCCCCAGATACGCAGTATTTT. Amino acids: CASNLAGGPPDTQYF.

This clonotype was observed a few times. The J gene is TRBJ2-7, the V gene TRBV5-1; D gene unclear. This CDR3 is built from 13 residues. Germline CDR1 reads SGHRS; CDR2 reads YFSETQ. Deletions cut 0 bases from V and 5 bases from J, with 9 bases between. CDR3 residues: CASSLVSRDEQYF. The CDR3 DNA reads as TGCGCCAGCAGCTTGGTTAGCAGAGACGAGCAGTACTTC.

This clonotype was found a few times. The gene calls are TRBV6-2 or TRBV6-3 and TRBJ1-5, with a weak D call TRBD1 (5 bases). Trimming cost V 6 bases and J 0 bases, with 15 bases left between them. CDR1 and CDR2 (germline): MNHEY, SVGEGT. The CDR3 has 16 residues. The CDR3 DNA is TGTGCCAGCAGCCCTTTACAGGAGAGTAGCAATCAGCCCCAGCATTTT. Its protein product is CASSPLQESSNQPQHF.

CDR3 residues: CATSDFRFDQGAPNEQFF. The CDR3 nucleotides are TGTGCCACCAGTGATTTTCGATTTGACCAAGGGGCACCTAATGAGCAGTTCTTC. The V gene is TRBV24-1, the J gene TRBJ2-1, with D perhaps matching TRBD1 (5 bases). Germline V CDR1 and CDR2: KGHDR, SFDVKD. Trimming removed 1 base from V and 7 bases from J, with 22 bases in between. There are 18 residues in the CDR3.

This clonotype has ten or more counts. Written as DNA, the CDR3 is TGTGCCAGCAGGGCCTACACAGATACGCAGTATTTT. Residues: CASRAYTDTQYF. This rearrangement joins TRBV2 to TRBJ2-3; D is unclear. This CDR3 is 12 amino acids long. Trimming pared 6 bases from V and 2 bases from J, leaving 6 bases between. The germline gives CDR1 SNHLY, CDR2 FYNNEI.

V and J are TRBV20-1 and TRBJ1-5; a possible D gene is TRBD1 (5 bases). This CDR3 contains 16 residues. Germline assignment: CDR1 DFQATT and CDR2 SNEGSKA (reference sequence). With 2 bases removed from V and 4 bases from J, the gap between germline ends came to 18 bases. The DNA for the CDR3 is TGCAGTGCTAGAAATCGTGGATTTGGGGCGAATCAGCCCCAGCATTTT. Translated: CSARNRGFGANQPQHF.

This clonotype was detected ten times or more. J is TRBJ2-3 and V is TRBV10-3; no clear D gene. The V gene's germline CDR1 is ENHRY and CDR2 SYGVKD. V was trimmed by 7 bases and J by 2 bases, leaving 7 bases between them. The CDR3 extends over 12 amino acids. The CDR3 loop reads CAITDSTDTQYF. The CDR3 coding sequence is TGTGCCATCACCGACTCCACAGATACGCAGTATTTT.